The source of this T cell receptor (beta chain) is a study of tumor and adjacent non-tumor tissue in lung cancer. Overall study context: Histology: 11 to 13 adenocarcinoma, a couple of squamous cell carcinoma, 1 small cell lung cancer. Aged roughly 30 to 76 years, patients included under 13 men and 4 to 6 women with stage I to III disease.

Germline CDR1 reads SGHNT; CDR2 reads YENEEA. The CDR3 is made up of 13 amino acids. Note on this clonotype: Its target is unknown. The junction departs from the called germline gene at one end, perhaps through a read error.

General observations from the study: Compared with tumor, normal lung showed significantly lower TCR diversity.

A modified ARM-PCR protocol with three rounds of nested PCR amplified TCRbeta. TCRdb ran MiXCR on the multiplex PCR reads and lists one entry per CDR3 protein. Seen here are 70,000 to 90,000 distinct CDR3 sequences, roughly 75% observed once, and the top ten hold about a quarter. This sample's RNA came from whole unsorted tissue. The normal lung tissue was taken more than 3 cm from the tumor edge. V and J are TRBV11-3 and TRBJ2-3; D possibly corresponds to TRBD1 (5 bases). What was sequenced was distant non-tumor lung tissue. The receptor was derived from a woman aged 50 to 60 with non-small cell lung cancer. In DNA form, the CDR3 reads TGTGCCAACAGCACCAGGGCTACAGATATGCAGTATTTT. This codes for CANSTRATDMQYF.